This TCR beta chain emerged from a study of early T cells in non-severe SARS-CoV-2 infection. This clonotype was recorded many times. MiXCR was run by TCRdb on the 5' RACE reads, yielding one entry per CDR3 protein. This table has about 83,000 distinct CDR3 sequences, roughly 13% appearing once. Sequenced input: whole blood. The origin of this receptor is an adult who was a healthcare worker with PCR-confirmed SARS-CoV-2 infection or an uninfected control (not recorded which).

The CDR3 nucleotides are TGTGCCAGCAGCTTAGCGAGTGAAGCTTTCTTT. This translates into CASSLASEAFF. J is TRBJ1-1 and V is TRBV7-9, with D unresolved. Germline CDR1 is SEHNR and CDR2 is FQNEAQ (reference sequence). Trimming cost V 0 bases and J 7 bases, with 3 bases left between them. The CDR3 contains 11 residues.